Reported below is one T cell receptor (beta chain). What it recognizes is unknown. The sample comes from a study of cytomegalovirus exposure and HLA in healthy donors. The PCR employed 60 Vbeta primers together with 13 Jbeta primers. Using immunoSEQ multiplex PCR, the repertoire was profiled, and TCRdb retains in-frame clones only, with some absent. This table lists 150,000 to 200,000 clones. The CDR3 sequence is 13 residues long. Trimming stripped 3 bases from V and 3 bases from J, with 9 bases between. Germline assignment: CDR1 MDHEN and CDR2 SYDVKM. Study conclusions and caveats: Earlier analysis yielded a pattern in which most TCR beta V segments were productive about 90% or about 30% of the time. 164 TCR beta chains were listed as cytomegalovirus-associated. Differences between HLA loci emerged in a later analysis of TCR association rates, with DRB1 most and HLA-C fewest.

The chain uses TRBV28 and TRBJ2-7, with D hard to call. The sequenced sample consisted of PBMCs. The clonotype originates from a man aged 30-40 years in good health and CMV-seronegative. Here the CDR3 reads CASSFRVFYEQYF. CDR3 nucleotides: TGTGCCAGCAGTTTCCGCGTATTCTACGAGCAGTACTTC.